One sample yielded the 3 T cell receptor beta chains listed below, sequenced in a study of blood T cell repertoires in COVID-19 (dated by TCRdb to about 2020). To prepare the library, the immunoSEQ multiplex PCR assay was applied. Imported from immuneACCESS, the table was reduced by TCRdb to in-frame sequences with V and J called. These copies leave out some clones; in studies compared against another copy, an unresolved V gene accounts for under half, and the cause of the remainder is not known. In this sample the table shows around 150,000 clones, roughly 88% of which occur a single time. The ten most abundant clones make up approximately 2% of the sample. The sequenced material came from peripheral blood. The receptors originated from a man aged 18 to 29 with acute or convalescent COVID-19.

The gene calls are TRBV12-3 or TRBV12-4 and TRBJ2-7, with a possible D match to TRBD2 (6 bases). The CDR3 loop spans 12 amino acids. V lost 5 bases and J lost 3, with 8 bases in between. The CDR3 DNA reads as TGTGCCAGCAGTGGAGGGAACTACGAGCAGTACTTC. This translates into CASSGGNYEQYF.

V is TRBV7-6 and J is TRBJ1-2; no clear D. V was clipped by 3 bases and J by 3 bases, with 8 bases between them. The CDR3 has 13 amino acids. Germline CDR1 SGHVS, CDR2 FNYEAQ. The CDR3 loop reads CASSFPEHYGYTF. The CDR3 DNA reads TGTGCCAGCAGCTTTCCGGAGCACTATGGCTACACCTTC.

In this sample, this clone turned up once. CDR3 amino acids: CAFHKGAEAFF. DNA for the CDR3: TGTGCCTTTCACAAGGGGGCTGAAGCTTTCTTT. The J gene is TRBJ1-1, the V gene TRBV30, with TRBD1 as a possible D gene (6 bases). The germline CDR1 and CDR2 sequences are GTSNPN and SVGIG (reference sequence). This CDR3 spans 11 amino acids. Trimming pared 7 bases from V and 6 bases from J, leaving 12 bases between. Drawing the rest from reference TRBV30 and TRBJ1-1, the complete variable domain is SQTIHQWPATLVQPVGSPLSLECTVEGTSNPNLYWYRQAAGRGLQLLFYSVGIGQISSEVPQNLSASRPQDRQFILSSKKLLLSDSGFYLCAFHKGAEAFFGQGTRLTVV.